The rows below give T cell receptor beta chains drawn from one sample of a study of shared clonotypes between healthy human individuals. Assay used: immunoSEQ multiplex PCR; TCRdb lists only in-frame clones, some missing. The sample holds 2,500,000 or so clones, approximately 93% seen once. Sequences were obtained from naive CD4+ T cells from PBMCs. These receptors all come from a man aged 18 to 30 in good health. Some clones in this sample may be carry-over from other donors' samples. The CDR3 runs from the conserved cysteine through the conserved F or W. The D gene is left open where the match is weak. Expanded clones get a size class; other rows say once, few or many, or leave the size out.

clone_size	d_call	v_call	j_call	cdr3_nt	cdr3_aa
NA	NA	TRBV4-1	TRBJ1-3	TGCGCCAGCAGCCAAGAAGGGACAATTGGAAACACCATATATTTT	CASSQEGTIGNTIYF
NA	NA	TRBV10-3	TRBJ2-7	TGTGCCATCAGTGAGCGGGGGTGGGAGCAGTACTTC	CAISERGWEQYF
NA	NA	TRBV10-3	TRBJ2-3	TGTGCCATCAGTGACAGGGTTACTAGCACAGATACGCAGTATTTT	CAISDRVTSTDTQYF
once	NA	TRBV7-9	TRBJ1-5	TGTGCCAGCAGCTTAGGAGTGCGAGGGGATAGCAATCAGCCCCAGCATTTT	CASSLGVRGDSNQPQHF
NA	TRBD1	TRBV7-3	TRBJ2-1	TGTGCCAGCAGCTTAACGAGGGACAGGGGAGGGCATGAGCAGTTCTTC	CASSLTRDRGGHEQFF
NA	TRBD2	TRBV2	TRBJ2-2	TGTGCCAGCAGTGATCCGAGCGGGAGCTTGAGCGGGGAGCTGTTTTTT	CASSDPSGSLSGELFF
NA	TRBD1	TRBV27	TRBJ2-6	TGTGCCAGCAGTCCAAGACAGGGGGCAGGGTTTGGGGCCAACGTCCTGACTTTC	CASSPRQGAGFGANVLTF
once	NA	TRBV7-9	TRBJ2-3	TGTGCCAGCAGCTTGGCCCCACGACGGTTCGGCACAGATACGCAGTATTTT	CASSLAPRRFGTDTQYF
NA	NA	TRBV5-6	TRBJ2-3	TGTGCCAGCAGCTTAGTGGGGTCAGATACGCAGTATTTT	CASSLVGSDTQYF
NA	NA	TRBV29-1	TRBJ2-3	TGCAGCGTTGAGGCTTCAGGGGATACGCAGTATTTT	CSVEASGDTQYF
NA	NA	TRBV18	TRBJ2-7	TGTGCCAGCTCACCCGGGGTCCCATCCTACGAGCAGTACTTC	CASSPGVPSYEQYF
NA	NA	TRBV28	TRBJ2-7	TGTGCCAGCAGTTTCATCCAACCCAGCTACGAGCAGTACTTC	CASSFIQPSYEQYF
NA	NA	TRBV4-2	TRBJ2-1	TGTGCCAGCAGCCAAGTCCCGATGAGTGGCGGGAATGAGCAGTTCTTC	CASSQVPMSGGNEQFF
NA	NA	TRBV5-4	TRBJ2-2	TGTGCCAGCAGCTTTCTGGCGGTCCAATCGAACACCGGGGAGCTGTTTTTT	CASSFLAVQSNTGELFF
NA	TRBD1	TRBV5-1	TRBJ1-1	TGCGCCAGCAGCTGGGGGGACAGGGAGAACACTGAAGCTTTCTTT	CASSWGDRENTEAFF
NA	TRBD1	TRBV5-1	TRBJ2-7	TGCGCCAGCAGTGAACGAGACAGGGGGCTTTCCTACGACGAGCAGTACTTC	CASSERDRGLSYDEQYF
NA	NA	TRBV4-1	TRBJ2-3	TGCGCCAGCAGCCGTGCGACAGATACGCAGTATTTT	CASSRATDTQYF
once	TRBD1	TRBV6-6	TRBJ1-5	TGTGCCAGCAGTTACTTTAGTCAGGGGGTGGCCCAGCATTTT	CASSYFSQGVAQHF
NA	NA	TRBV28	TRBJ1-2	TGTGCCAGCAGTTTCAATTTTCAGGGCGGCTACACCTTC	CASSFNFQGGYTF
few	NA	TRBV30	TRBJ1-1	TGTGCCTGGAAATTTGGATTGGAGATGAACACTGAAGCTTTCTTT	CAWKFGLEMNTEAFF
NA	NA	TRBV27	TRBJ1-2	TGTGCCAGCAGTTCCTGGGACTTCCCCTATGGCTACACCTTC	CASSSWDFPYGYTF
once	NA	TRBV7-7	TRBJ2-2	TGTGCCAGCAGCCCTAACTTGGCCGGGGAGCTGTTTTTT	CASSPNLAGELFF
few	NA	TRBV6-6	TRBJ1-5	TGTGCCAGCAGTAGGGACACCTATCAGCCCCAGCATTTT	CASSRDTYQPQHF
NA	TRBD1	TRBV6-1	TRBJ2-7	TGTGCCAGCAGTGAACGGTGGGGGACAGACTTCTCCTACGAGCAGTACTTC	CASSERWGTDFSYEQYF
NA	TRBD2	TRBV7-9	TRBJ2-3	TGTGCCAGCAGCTTATTTACGACTAGCGCAGATACGCAGTATTTT	CASSLFTTSADTQYF
NA	NA	TRBV29-1	TRBJ2-4	TGCAGCGTTGTGGGGGTCTTAGCCAAAAACATTCAGTACTTC	CSVVGVLAKNIQYF
NA	TRBD2	TRBV5-1	TRBJ2-1	TGCGCCAGCAGCCTCGGGACTAGCGGGAGTAATGAGCAGTTCTTC	CASSLGTSGSNEQFF
NA	NA	TRBV27	TRBJ1-1	TGTGCCAGCAGTTTATTACAGGGCCTGATGAACACTGAAGCTTTCTTT	CASSLLQGLMNTEAFF
NA	NA	TRBV4-3	TRBJ1-1	TGCGCCAGCAGCCTGAACAGGGTACGGAACACTGAAGCTTTCTTT	CASSLNRVRNTEAFF